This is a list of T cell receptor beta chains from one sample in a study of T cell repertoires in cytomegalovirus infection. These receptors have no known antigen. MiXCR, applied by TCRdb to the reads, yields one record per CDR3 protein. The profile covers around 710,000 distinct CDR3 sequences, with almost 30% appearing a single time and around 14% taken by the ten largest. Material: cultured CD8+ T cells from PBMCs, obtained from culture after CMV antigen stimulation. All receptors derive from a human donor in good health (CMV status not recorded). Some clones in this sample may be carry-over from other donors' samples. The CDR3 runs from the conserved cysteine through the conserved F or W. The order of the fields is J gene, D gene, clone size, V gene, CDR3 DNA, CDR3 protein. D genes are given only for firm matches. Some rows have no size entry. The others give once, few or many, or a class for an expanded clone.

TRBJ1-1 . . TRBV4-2 TGTGCCAGCAGCCAAGTTACTAACAGTTTTTCGAACACTGAAGCTTTCTTT CASSQVTNSFSNTEAFF
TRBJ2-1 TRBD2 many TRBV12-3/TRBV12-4 TGTGCCAGCAGTTTCTCCGCGCCCGGACTAGCGGGGAACAACAATGAGCAGTTCTTC CASSFSAPGLAGNNNEQFF
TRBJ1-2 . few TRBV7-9 TGTGCCAGCAGCTCGGACATGGGGTTTAACCGGCGTAACTATGGCTACACCTTC CASSSDMGFNRRNYGYTF
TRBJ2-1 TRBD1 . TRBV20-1 TGCAGTGCTAGAGTAGGTCAGGGGGTCTACAATGAGCAGTTCTTC CSARVGQGVYNEQFF
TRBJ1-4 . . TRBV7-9 TGTGCCAGCAGCTTAGAAGTACGGCTGGTCGGTAATGAAAAACTGTTTTTT CASSLEVRLVGNEKLFF
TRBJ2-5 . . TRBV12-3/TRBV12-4 TGTGCCAGCCGTGGGGCGGAAGAGACCCAGTACTTC CASRGAEETQYF
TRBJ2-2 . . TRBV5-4 TGTGCCAGCAGCTCCCTGGACGGGGAGCTGTTTTTT CASSSLDGELFF
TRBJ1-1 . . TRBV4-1 TGTGCCAGCAGCCATGGTTTCTATTCGAACACTGAAGCTTTCTTT CASSHGFYSNTEAFF
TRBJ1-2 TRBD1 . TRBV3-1 TGTGCCAGCGTCGCTGTGGGAGGGGGCAGTGGCTACACCTTC CASVAVGGGSGYTF
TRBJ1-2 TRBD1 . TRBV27 TGTGCCAGCAGTGTGACCGGGACAGTCTATGGCTACACCTTC CASSVTGTVYGYTF
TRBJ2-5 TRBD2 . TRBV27 TGTGCCAGCAGTTTATCGGGACTAGGAAAGACCCAGTACTTC CASSLSGLGKTQYF
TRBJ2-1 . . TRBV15 TGTGCCACCAGCAGTGCCCCTAGTGTAGATGAGCAGTTCTTC CATSSAPSVDEQFF
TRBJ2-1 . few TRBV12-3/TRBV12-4 TGTGCCAGCAGTCTCTGGCGGGATGAGCAGTTCTTC CASSLWRDEQFF
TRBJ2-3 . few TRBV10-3 TGTGCCATCAGACCGGGACACCCGTCCACAGATACGCAGTATTTT CAIRPGHPSTDTQYF
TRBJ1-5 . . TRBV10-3 TGTGCCATCAGTGATGGGACAAATCTGGGCAATCAGCCCCAGCATTTT CAISDGTNLGNQPQHF
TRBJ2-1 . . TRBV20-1 TGCAGTGCTAGAGATAGGCGTAACAATGAGCAGTTCTTC CSARDRRNNEQFF
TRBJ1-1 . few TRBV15 TGTGCCACCCACCGAAACACTGAAGCTTTCTTT CATHRNTEAFF
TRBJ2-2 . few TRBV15 TGTGCCACCAGCAGAGATCTGTCGGCCGCGGGAGAGCTGTTTTTT CATSRDLSAAGELFF
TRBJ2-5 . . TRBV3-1 TGTGCCAGCAGCCAAGAAATAGGAGCCCAAGAGACCCAGTACTTC CASSQEIGAQETQYF
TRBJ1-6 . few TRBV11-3 TGTGCCAGCAGCCCGGGTAGGTGGACAGCAAATTCACCCCTCCACTTT CASSPGRWTANSPLHF
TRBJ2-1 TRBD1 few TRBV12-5 TGTGCTAGTGGTTTCAGGGGGAATGAGCAGTTCTTC CASGFRGNEQFF
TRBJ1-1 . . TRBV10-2 TGCGCCAGCAGCGTGTATTCGAACACTGAAGCTTTCTTT CASSVYSNTEAFF